This T cell receptor (beta chain) derives from a study of OX40 agonist ivuxolimab in advanced cancers. About the research overall: A partial response was reached by three patients: one with hepatocellular carcinoma and two with cutaneous melanoma. Study-level findings and limits: There was clonal expansion of CD4+ and CD8+ blood T cells by week 6 at 0.1 to 3.0 mg/kg.

Generated by immunoSEQ multiplex PCR, the TCRdb table keeps only in-frame clones and is missing some. The data contain 60,000 or so clones, around 90% of them singletons. The CDR3 covers 16 residues. The germline gives CDR1 KGHSH, CDR2 LQKENI. With 3 bases clipped from V and 3 bases from J, the junction kept 7 bases outside the gene matches. Notes on this clone: Its antigen is currently unknown.

Systemic immunosuppression or a history of autoimmune disease excluded patients. Cycle 7 day 1, cycle 4 day 1, and baseline were the timepoints at which blood was sampled. The TCR sequence derives from an adult with an advanced solid tumor such as melanoma, head and neck, liver or kidney cancer. The source material was CD4+ or CD8+ T cells sorted from blood, sampled in a trial of the OX40 agonist ivuxolimab. This chain joins TRBV18 and TRBJ1-4; 7 positions agree with TRBD1. Here the CDR3 DNA reads TGTGCCAGCTCACCCAGAAGACAGGGCCCTAATGAAAAACTGTTTTTT. Protein product: CASSPRRQGPNEKLFF.